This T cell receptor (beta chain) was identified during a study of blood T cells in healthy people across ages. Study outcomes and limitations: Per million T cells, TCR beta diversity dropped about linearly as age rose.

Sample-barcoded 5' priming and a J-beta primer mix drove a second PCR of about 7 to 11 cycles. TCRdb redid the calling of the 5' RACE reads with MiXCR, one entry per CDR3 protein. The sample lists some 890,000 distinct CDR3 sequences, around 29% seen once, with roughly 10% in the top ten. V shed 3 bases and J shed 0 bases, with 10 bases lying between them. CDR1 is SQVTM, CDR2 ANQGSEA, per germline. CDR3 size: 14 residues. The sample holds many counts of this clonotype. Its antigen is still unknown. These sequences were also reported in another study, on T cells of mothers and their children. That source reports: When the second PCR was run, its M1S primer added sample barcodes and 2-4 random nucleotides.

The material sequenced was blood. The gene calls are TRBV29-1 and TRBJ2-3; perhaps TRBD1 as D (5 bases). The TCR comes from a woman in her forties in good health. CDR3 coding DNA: TGCAGCGTTGATTTCAGGGATAGCACAGATACGCAGTATTTT. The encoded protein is CSVDFRDSTDTQYF.